This TCR beta chain appears in the sequencing data of a study of shared clonotypes between healthy human individuals. Germline loops: CDR1 SNHLY, CDR2 FYNNEI. Trimming took off 8 bases at V and 4 bases at J, with 11 bases between the two ends. This CDR3 is built from 13 residues. About this clone itself: The antigen is unknown.

Whole-study results and caveats: Non-shared clonotypes had lower generation probabilities than those shared by all four donors. The researchers took only blood, and tissue repertoires probably look different.

Libraries were prepared by immunoSEQ multiplex PCR; TCRdb keeps only in-frame clonotypes and omits some of them. The table shows 2 million to 2.5 million clones, with 90% to 95% occurring only once. The clonotype was recovered from a man between 18 and 29 years old in good health. Input material: naive CD4+ T cells sorted from blood. Specified subset: CD45RA+ positively selected. The gene calls are TRBV2 and TRBJ2-2; D is uncertain. CDR3 loop: CASVWTVTGELFF. CDR3 in DNA: TGTGCCAGCGTGTGGACGGTCACCGGGGAGCTGTTTTTT.